This TCR beta chain was captured in a study of Ad26.COV2.S vaccination and SARS-CoV-2 variants. Study findings and constraints: From the TCR breadth and depth analyses, total T cell responses may have been underestimated. Substantial response breadth was reportedly seen for spike-specific CD8+ and CD4+ T cells after vaccination.

To note about this clone: The antigen remains undetermined.

TCRdb's table, derived via immunoSEQ multiplex PCR, lists solely in-frame clones and lacks some. This table has under 150,000 clones, 70% to 90% appearing once. This CDR3 has 15 amino acids. Germline assignment: CDR1 SGHRS and CDR2 YFSETQ. V gave up 4 bases and J gave up 2 bases, with 14 bases separating them. The rearrangement joins TRBV5-1 to TRBJ2-3; D unclear. The clonotype was recovered from a human donor who had recovered from COVID-19. Sequences were derived from peripheral blood, sampled after recovery from COVID-19. CDR3: CASSNRPADTDTQYF. Here the CDR3 DNA reads TGCGCCAGCAGCAATCGACCGGCGGACACAGATACGCAGTATTTT.